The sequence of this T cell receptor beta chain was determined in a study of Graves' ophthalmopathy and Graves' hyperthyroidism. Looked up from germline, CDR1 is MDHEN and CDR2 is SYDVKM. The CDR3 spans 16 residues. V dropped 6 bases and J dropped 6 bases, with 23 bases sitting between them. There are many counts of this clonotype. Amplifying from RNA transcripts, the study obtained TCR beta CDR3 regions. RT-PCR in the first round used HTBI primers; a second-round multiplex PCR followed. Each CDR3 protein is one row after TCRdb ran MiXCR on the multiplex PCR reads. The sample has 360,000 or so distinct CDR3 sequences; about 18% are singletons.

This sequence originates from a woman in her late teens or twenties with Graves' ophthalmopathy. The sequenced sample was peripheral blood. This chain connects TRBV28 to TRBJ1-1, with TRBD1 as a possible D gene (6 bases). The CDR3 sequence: CASSPLLEGTTPEAFF. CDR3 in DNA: TGTGCCAGCAGCCCCCTTTTAGAAGGGACAACCCCTGAAGCTTTCTTT.